The entry below gives a single TCR beta chain sequence along with its context. The antigen is undetermined. Sequencing was performed with immunoSEQ multiplex PCR; in TCRdb, only in-frame clones are kept and a portion is missing. The top ten clones hold approximately 5.5% of a sample with approximately 98,000 clones, 70% to 85% of them seen once. This sample is drawn from a study of OX40 agonist ivuxolimab in advanced cancers. Background on the study: Approximately 41% of patients had received prior checkpoint inhibitor therapy. Findings and caveats of the study: Nonresponders, in some cases, also had low normalized T-cell clonal expansion.

The CDR3 contains 14 residues. Trimming cost V 5 bases and J 6 bases, with 16 bases left between them. Germline loops: CDR1 SGHTA, CDR2 FQGNSA. The clonotype originates from an adult with an advanced solid tumor such as melanoma, head and neck, liver or kidney cancer. The starting material was CD4+ or CD8+ T cells sorted from blood, obtained in a trial of the OX40 agonist ivuxolimab. The chain carries TRBV7-2 and TRBJ2-5; D unclear. CDR3 region: CASSPASLGKTQYF. The CDR3 DNA reads as TGTGCCAGCAGCCCCGCCTCCTTGGGAAAGACCCAGTACTTC.